These T cell receptor beta chains were read from a single sample in a study of cytomegalovirus exposure and HLA in healthy donors. Libraries were prepared by immunoSEQ multiplex PCR; TCRdb keeps only in-frame clonotypes and omits some of them. Here the sample spans some 200,000 clones, 75% to 85% being singletons. Sequenced material: PBMCs. The receptors shown here come from a woman younger than 30 in good health and CMV-seronegative. Both conserved end residues are part of each CDR3. Each record gives: D gene, V gene, J gene, clone size, CDR3 DNA, CDR3 protein. D genes are given only for firm matches. Clone sizes are given selectively: once, few, many, or a class where the clone is expanded.

>.|TRBV27|TRBJ2-1|.
TGTGCCAGCAGCGGAACCAGGGCTAGTTCCTACAATGAGCAGTTCTTC
CASSGTRASSYNEQFF
>TRBD1|TRBV5-1|TRBJ2-5|.
TGCGCCAGCAGCTCTGGACAGGGCCTCGAGACCCAGTACTTC
CASSSGQGLETQYF
>.|TRBV7-6|TRBJ2-5|once
TGTGCCAGCAGCCGGCGTCTAGCAGAGACCCAGTACTTC
CASSRRLAETQYF
>TRBD2|TRBV27|TRBJ2-7|.
TGTGCCAGCAGGGGTAGCGGGAGGGCGAGTGAGCAGTACTTC
CASRGSGRASEQYF
>.|TRBV7-9|TRBJ2-3|.
TGTGCCAGCAGCTTTATGTTCGATTCTAAGGGGGTCACAGATACGCAGTATTTT
CASSFMFDSKGVTDTQYF
>TRBD2|TRBV14|TRBJ2-1|.
TGTGCCAGCAGCCAAGGTTTAGTGACTAGCGGGAGTCGCGATGAGCAGTTCTTC
CASSQGLVTSGSRDEQFF
>TRBD1|TRBV5-1|TRBJ2-5|.
TGCGCCAGCAGTTCCCGGGACAGGGTAACGGTTAGAGAGACCCAGTACTTC
CASSSRDRVTVRETQYF
>TRBD1|TRBV10-1|TRBJ2-3|.
TGCGCCAGCAGTGGGGGACAGGTGTCACGGACGGGAGAGACAGATACGCAGTATTTT
CASSGGQVSRTGETDTQYF
>.|TRBV4-1|TRBJ1-2|.
TGCGCCAGCAGCCAAGATCAGGAAACTAACTATGGCTACACCTTC
CASSQDQETNYGYTF
>TRBD1|TRBV19|TRBJ1-5|.
TGTGCCAGTGGACAGGGGTTTAGTCAGCCCCAGCATTTT
CASGQGFSQPQHF
>TRBD1|TRBV7-9|TRBJ2-3|.
TGTTCCAGCACCGATACAACGACAGGGGGTAACACAGATACGCAGTATTTT
CSSTDTTTGGNTDTQYF
>.|TRBV6-1|TRBJ1-5|.
TGTGCCAGCAGTGTTATCGGGGATGCGGGCAATCAGCCCCAGCATTTT
CASSVIGDAGNQPQHF
>TRBD1|TRBV6-1|TRBJ1-4|.
TGTGCCAGCAGTGAATTCAGGGGGCGAAATGAAAAACTGTTTTTT
CASSEFRGRNEKLFF
>.|TRBV6-5|TRBJ1-2|once
TGTGCCAGCAGTTACGGGGGCCCCTATGGCTACACCTTC
CASSYGGPYGYTF
>.|TRBV7-9|TRBJ2-2|.
TGTGCCAGCAGCTTACCTCCGGGTCAAACCGGGGAGCTGTTTTTT
CASSLPPGQTGELFF
>TRBD1|TRBV5-1|TRBJ2-3|.
TGCGCCAGCAGCGGGGGACAGACCACAGATACGCAGTATTTT
CASSGGQTTDTQYF
>TRBD1|TRBV2|TRBJ2-3|.
TGTGCCGGGACAGGGACTGACAATTGGGATACGCAGTATTTT
CAGTGTDNWDTQYF
>.|TRBV6-1|TRBJ2-3|.
TGTGCCAGCAGTGTATTGGGGGCCAGCACAGATACGCAGTATTTT
CASSVLGASTDTQYF
>.|TRBV4-2|TRBJ2-7|few
TGTGCCAGCAGCCTTTGGCTTGCAAACTACGAGCAGTACTTC
CASSLWLANYEQYF
>TRBD1|TRBV5-1|TRBJ2-1|few
TGCGCCAGCAGCTTGGGGGGGACAGGGGGCAGGGAGCAGTTCTTC
CASSLGGTGGREQFF
>TRBD1|TRBV7-2|TRBJ1-1|.
TGTGCCAGCAGCTCAGGGGGCGTCGTTGAAGCTTTCTTT
CASSSGGVVEAFF
>.|TRBV2|TRBJ1-3|.
TGTGCCAGCAGTGACGAGCTTAACTCTGGAAACACCATATATTTT
CASSDELNSGNTIYF
>TRBD1|TRBV5-1|TRBJ2-4|.
TGCGCCAGCTTATTATCGGGACAGGGAGTGTCAGCCAAAAACATTCAGTACTTC
CASLLSGQGVSAKNIQYF
>.|TRBV7-9|TRBJ1-2|once
TGTTCCAGCAGCTCCCGGGGTTATGGCTACACCTTC
CSSSSRGYGYTF
>TRBD1|TRBV10-3|TRBJ1-1|.
TGTGCCATCAGTGCGCTTAGTCAGGGGGGCACTGAAGCTTTCTTT
CAISALSQGGTEAFF
>TRBD1|TRBV13|TRBJ1-3|.
TGTGCCAGCAGCTTGGCCGGGACAGGGTTTGGAAACACCATATATTTT
CASSLAGTGFGNTIYF
>.|TRBV7-9|TRBJ2-7|.
TGTGCCAGCAGCCCCCTCTACGAGCAGTACTTC
CASSPLYEQYF
>TRBD1|TRBV19|TRBJ1-1|.
TGTGCCAGTAGTACGAATCCGGGACAGGGGCGCACTGAAGCTTTCTTT
CASSTNPGQGRTEAFF
>TRBD1|TRBV29-1|TRBJ1-2|.
TGCAGCGAAGGGGGCGACTATGGCTACACCTTC
CSEGGDYGYTF
>.|TRBV29-1|TRBJ2-7|.
TGCAGCGCCCGGGACAACACCTACGAGCAGTACTTC
CSARDNTYEQYF
>.|TRBV10-2|TRBJ1-1|.
TGCGCCAGCAGTGATGCCCAGGGTTGGTCACAAACTGAAGCTTTCTTT
CASSDAQGWSQTEAFF
>.|TRBV5-8|TRBJ1-2|.
TGTGCCAGCAGCCGCCAGCGGGCCGGGGACTATGGCTACACCTTC
CASSRQRAGDYGYTF
>TRBD1|TRBV29-1|TRBJ1-1|once
TGCAGCGTAGATAGACAGGGGCCTGAAGCTTTCTTT
CSVDRQGPEAFF
>TRBD2|TRBV19|TRBJ2-7|.
TGTGCCAGTAGGGGGCTAACCGGGACTAGCGGGAGCGTGCAGTACTTC
CASRGLTGTSGSVQYF
>.|TRBV5-4|TRBJ1-2|.
TGTGCCAGCAGCTTGGGATATGCAGGGGAGTATGGCTACACCTTC
CASSLGYAGEYGYTF
>.|TRBV2|TRBJ1-5|.
TGTGCCAGCAGTGAATACAGGGATCGCAATCAGCCCCAGCATTTT
CASSEYRDRNQPQHF
>.|TRBV10-2|TRBJ2-3|.
TGCGCCAGCCGTCTTGATTGGGCGGATACGCAGTATTTT
CASRLDWADTQYF
>.|TRBV11-1|TRBJ2-1|.
TGTGCCAGCAGGACAGAATACAATGAGCAGTTCTTC
CASRTEYNEQFF
>.|TRBV15|TRBJ1-2|.
TGTGCCACCAGCTTGACCGCGGGGAACTATGGCTACACCTTC
CATSLTAGNYGYTF
>.|TRBV4-2|TRBJ1-1|few
TGTGCCAGCAGCCAAGATCTAGGAGCGAACACTGAAGCTTTCTTT
CASSQDLGANTEAFF
>TRBD1|TRBV6-1|TRBJ1-2|few
TGTGCCAGCAGTGACTGGCGACAGGGGCATGGCTACACCTTC
CASSDWRQGHGYTF
>TRBD2|TRBV5-1|TRBJ2-3|.
TGCGCCAGCAGACCCCTAGCGGGGGGGAGCACAGATACGCAGTATTTT
CASRPLAGGSTDTQYF